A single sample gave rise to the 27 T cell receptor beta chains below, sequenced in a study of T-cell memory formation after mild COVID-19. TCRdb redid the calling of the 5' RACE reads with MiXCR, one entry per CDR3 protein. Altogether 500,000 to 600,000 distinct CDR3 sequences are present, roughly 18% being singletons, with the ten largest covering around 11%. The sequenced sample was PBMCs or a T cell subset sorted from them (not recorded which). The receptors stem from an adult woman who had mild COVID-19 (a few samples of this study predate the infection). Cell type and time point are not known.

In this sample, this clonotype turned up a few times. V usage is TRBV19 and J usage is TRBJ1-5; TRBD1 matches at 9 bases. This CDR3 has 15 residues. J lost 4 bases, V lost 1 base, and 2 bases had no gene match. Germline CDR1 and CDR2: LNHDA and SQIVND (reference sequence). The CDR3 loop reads CASSIGGQGNQPQHF. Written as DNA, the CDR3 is TGTGCCAGTAGTATAGGCGGACAGGGGAATCAGCCCCAGCATTTT.

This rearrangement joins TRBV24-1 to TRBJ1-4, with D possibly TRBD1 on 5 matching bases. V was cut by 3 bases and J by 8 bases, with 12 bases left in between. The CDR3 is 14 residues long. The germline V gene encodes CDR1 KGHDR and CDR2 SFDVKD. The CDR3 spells CATSDHGATEKLFF. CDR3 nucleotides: TGTGCCACCAGTGATCACGGGGCAACCGAAAAACTGTTTTTT.

The CDR3 DNA reads TGTGCCAGCAGCTTCACACCGGGGAGCTACGAGCAGTACTTC. This codes for CASSFTPGSYEQYF. The J gene is TRBJ2-7, the V gene TRBV7-2; D may be TRBD2 (5 bases). CDR1 and CDR2 from the germline V gene are SGHTA and FQGNSA. Deletions cut 3 bases from V and 3 bases from J, with 12 bases between. The CDR3 is 14 amino acids.

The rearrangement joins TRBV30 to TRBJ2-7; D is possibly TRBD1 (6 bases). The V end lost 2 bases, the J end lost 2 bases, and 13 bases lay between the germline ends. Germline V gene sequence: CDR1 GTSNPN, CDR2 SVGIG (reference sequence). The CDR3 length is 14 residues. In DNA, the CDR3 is TGTGCCTGGAGTTTTGCGACAGGAGCCTACGAGCAGTACTTC. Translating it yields CAWSFATGAYEQYF.

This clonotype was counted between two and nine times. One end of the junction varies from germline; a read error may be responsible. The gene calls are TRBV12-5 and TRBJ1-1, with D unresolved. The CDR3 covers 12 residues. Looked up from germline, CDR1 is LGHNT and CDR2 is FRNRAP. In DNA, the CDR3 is TGTGCTAGTGGTCCCCCCGGACCTGAGGCTTTCTTT. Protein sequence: CASGPPGPEAFF.

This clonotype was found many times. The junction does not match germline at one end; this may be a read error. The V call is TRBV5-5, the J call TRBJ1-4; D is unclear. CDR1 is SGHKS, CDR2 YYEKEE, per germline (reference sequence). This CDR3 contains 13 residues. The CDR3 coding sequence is TGTGCCAGCAGCCACCCAACTGATGAAAAACTGTTTTTT. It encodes CASSHPTDEKLFF.

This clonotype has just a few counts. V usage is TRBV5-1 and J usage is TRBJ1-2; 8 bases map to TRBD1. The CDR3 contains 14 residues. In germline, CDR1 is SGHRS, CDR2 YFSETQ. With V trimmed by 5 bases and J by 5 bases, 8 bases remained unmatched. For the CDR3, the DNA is TGCGCCAGCAGTACACAGGGGGGCCGTTATGGCTACACCTTC. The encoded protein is CASSTQGGRYGYTF.

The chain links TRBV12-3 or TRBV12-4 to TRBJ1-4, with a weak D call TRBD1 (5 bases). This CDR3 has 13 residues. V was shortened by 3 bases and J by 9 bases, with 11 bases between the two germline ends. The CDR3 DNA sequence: TGTGCCAGCAGTTTTCGTGCAGGGAAAAAACTGTTTTTT. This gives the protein CASSFRAGKKLFF.

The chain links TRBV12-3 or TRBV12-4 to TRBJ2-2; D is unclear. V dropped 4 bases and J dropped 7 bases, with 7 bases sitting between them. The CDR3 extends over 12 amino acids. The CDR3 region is CASSSRIGELFF. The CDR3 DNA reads TGTGCCAGCAGTTCCCGAATCGGGGAGCTGTTTTTT.

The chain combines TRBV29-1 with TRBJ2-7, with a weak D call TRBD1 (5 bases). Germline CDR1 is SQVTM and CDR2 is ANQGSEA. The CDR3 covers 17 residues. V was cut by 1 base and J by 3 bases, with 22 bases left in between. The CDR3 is CSVEGSSRAGWGYEQYF. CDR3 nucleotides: TGCAGCGTTGAAGGCTCGTCCAGGGCAGGATGGGGCTACGAGCAGTACTTC.

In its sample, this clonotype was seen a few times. The CDR3 loop reads CASSFRGPTYNEQFF. The CDR3 DNA sequence: TGTGCCAGCAGCTTCCGGGGGCCCACCTACAATGAGCAGTTCTTC. V and J are TRBV7-9 and TRBJ2-1, with D perhaps TRBD1 or TRBD2 (6 bases each). The CDR3 loop spans 15 amino acids. The V end lost 3 bases, the J end lost 2 bases, and 11 bases lay between the germline ends. Germline values: CDR1 SEHNR, CDR2 FQNEAQ (reference sequence).

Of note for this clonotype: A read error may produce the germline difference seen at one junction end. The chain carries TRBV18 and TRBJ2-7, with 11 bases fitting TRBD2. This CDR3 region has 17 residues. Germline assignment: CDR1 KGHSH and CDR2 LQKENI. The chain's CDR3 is CASSRTSGSGGSYEKYF. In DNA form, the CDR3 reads TGTGCCAGCTCACGCACTAGCGGGAGTGGGGGCTCCTACGAGAAGTACTTC.

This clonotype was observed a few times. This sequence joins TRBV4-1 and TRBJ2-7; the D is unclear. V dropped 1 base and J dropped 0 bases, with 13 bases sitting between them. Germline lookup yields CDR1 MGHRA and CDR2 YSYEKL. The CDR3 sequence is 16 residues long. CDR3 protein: CASSQGPAGSSYEQYF. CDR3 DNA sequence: TGCGCCAGCAGCCAAGGTCCGGCAGGTAGCTCCTACGAGCAGTACTTC.

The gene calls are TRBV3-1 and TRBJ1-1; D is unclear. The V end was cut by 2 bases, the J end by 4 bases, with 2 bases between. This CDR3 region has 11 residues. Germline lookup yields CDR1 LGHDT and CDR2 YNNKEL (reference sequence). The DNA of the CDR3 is TGTGCCAGCAGCCAAACCACTGAAGCTTTCTTT. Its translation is CASSQTTEAFF.

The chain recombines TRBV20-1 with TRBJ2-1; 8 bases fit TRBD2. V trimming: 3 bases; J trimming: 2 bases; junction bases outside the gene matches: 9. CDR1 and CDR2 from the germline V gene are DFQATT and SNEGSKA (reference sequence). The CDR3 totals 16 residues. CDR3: CSASPEAGAPYNEQFF. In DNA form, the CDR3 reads TGCAGTGCTAGCCCCGAAGCGGGGGCGCCCTACAATGAGCAGTTCTTC.

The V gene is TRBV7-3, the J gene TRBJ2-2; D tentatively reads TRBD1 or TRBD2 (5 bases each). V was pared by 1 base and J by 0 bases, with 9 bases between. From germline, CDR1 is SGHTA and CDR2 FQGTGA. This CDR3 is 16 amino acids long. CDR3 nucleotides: TGTGCCAGCAGCTTAAGTCGGGGCTCGAACACCGGGGAGCTGTTTTTT. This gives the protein CASSLSRGSNTGELFF.

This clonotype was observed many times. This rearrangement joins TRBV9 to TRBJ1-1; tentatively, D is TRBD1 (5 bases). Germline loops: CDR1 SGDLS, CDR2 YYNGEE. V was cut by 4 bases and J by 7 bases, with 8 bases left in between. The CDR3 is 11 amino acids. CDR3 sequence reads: CASSLDSEAFF. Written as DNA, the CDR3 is TGTGCCAGCAGCCTCGACAGTGAAGCTTTCTTT.

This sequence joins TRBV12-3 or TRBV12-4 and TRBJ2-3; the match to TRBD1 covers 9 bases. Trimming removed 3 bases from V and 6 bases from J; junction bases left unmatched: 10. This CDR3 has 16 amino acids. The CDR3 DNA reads TGTGCCAGCAGTTTCGGCCCGACAGGGACAGGGGATACGCAGTATTTT. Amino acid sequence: CASSFGPTGTGDTQYF.

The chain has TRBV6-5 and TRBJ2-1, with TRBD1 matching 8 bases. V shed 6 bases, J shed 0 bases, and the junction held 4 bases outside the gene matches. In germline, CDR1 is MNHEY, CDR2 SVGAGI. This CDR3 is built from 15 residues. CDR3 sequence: CASSHDRGSYNEQFF. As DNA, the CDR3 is TGTGCCAGCAGCCATGACAGGGGCTCCTACAATGAGCAGTTCTTC.

The CDR3 loop reads CSARGGPALNSPLHF. The CDR3 DNA is TGCAGTGCTAGAGGCGGGCCGGCACTAAATTCACCCCTCCACTTT. The chain joins TRBV20-1 to TRBJ1-6; D gene ambiguous. Trimming pared 1 base from V and 7 bases from J, leaving 14 bases between. CDR3 length equals 15 residues. Looked up from germline, CDR1 is DFQATT and CDR2 is SNEGSKA (reference sequence).

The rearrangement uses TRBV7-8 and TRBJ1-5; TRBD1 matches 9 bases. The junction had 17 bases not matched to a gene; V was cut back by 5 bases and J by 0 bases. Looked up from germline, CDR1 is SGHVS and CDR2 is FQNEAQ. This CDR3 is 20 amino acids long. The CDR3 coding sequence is TGTGCCAGCAGCGCGGACAGGGGATCCCCCTTCGCATATAGCAATCAGCCCCAGCATTTT. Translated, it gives CASSADRGSPFAYSNQPQHF.

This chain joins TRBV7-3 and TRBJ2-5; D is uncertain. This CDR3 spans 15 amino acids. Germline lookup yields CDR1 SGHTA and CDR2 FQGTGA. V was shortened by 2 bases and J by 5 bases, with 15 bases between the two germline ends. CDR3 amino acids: CASSLGQLGSETQYF. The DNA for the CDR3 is TGTGCCAGCAGCTTAGGCCAGCTAGGAAGTGAGACCCAGTACTTC. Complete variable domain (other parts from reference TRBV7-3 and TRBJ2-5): GAGVSQTPSNKVTEKGKYVELRCDPISGHTALYWYRQSLGQGPEFLIYFQGTGAADDSGLPNDRFFAVRPEGSVSTLKIQRTERGDSAVYLCASSLGQLGSETQYFGPGTRLLVL.

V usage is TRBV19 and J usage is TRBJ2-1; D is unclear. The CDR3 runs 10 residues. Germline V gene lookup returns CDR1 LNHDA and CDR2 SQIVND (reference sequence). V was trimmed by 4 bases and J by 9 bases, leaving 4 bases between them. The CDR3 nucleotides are TGTGCCAGTAGTAATGGTGAGCAGTTCTTC. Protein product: CASSNGEQFF.

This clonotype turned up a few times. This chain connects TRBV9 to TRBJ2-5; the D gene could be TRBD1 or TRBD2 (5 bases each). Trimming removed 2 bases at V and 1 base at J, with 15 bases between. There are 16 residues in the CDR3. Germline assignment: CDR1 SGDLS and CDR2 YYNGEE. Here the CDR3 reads CASSVGAFFPQETQYF. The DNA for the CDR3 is TGTGCCAGCAGCGTCGGGGCCTTTTTCCCCCAAGAGACCCAGTACTTC.

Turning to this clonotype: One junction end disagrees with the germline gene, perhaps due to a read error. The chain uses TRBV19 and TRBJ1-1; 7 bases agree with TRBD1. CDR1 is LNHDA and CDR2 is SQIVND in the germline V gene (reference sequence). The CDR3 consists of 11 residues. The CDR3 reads CASSDRERLDF. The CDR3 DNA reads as TGTGCCAGTAGTGACAGGGAGCGGCTAGACTTT.

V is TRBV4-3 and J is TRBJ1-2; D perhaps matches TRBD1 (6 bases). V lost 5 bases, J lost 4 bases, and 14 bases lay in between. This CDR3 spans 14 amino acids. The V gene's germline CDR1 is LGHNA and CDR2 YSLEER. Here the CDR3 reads CASSGSTGPYGYTF. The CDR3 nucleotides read TGCGCCAGCAGCGGGAGCACAGGGCCCTATGGCTACACCTTC.

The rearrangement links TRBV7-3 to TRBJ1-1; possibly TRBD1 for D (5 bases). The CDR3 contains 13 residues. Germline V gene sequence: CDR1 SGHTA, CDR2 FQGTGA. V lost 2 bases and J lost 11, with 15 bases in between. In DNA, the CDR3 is TGTGCCAGCAGCTTAGGAACTGGGGACGCTGCTTTCTTT. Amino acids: CASSLGTGDAAFF.